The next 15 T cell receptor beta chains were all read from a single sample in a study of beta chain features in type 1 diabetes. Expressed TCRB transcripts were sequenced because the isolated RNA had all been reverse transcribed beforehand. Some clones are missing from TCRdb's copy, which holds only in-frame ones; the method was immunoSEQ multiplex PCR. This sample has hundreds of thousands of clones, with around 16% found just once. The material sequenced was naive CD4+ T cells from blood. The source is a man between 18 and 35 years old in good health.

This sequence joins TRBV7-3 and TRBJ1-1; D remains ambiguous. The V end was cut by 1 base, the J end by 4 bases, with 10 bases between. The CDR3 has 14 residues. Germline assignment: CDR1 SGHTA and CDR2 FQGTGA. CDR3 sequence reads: CASSLKGYGTEAFF. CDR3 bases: TGTGCCAGCAGCTTAAAAGGTTACGGCACTGAAGCTTTCTTT.

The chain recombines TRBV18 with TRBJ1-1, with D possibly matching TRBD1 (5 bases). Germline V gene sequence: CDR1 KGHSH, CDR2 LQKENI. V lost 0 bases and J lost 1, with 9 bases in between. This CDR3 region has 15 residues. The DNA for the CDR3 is TGTGCCAGCTCACCACCGGGACTCTGGAACACTGAAGCTTTCTTT. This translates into CASSPPGLWNTEAFF.

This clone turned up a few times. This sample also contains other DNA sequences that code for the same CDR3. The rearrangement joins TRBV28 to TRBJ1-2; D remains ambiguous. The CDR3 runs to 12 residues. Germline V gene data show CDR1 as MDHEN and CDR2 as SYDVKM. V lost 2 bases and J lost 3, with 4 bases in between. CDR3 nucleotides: TGTGCCAGCAGTTTAAGGGACTATGGCTACACCTTC. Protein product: CASSLRDYGYTF.

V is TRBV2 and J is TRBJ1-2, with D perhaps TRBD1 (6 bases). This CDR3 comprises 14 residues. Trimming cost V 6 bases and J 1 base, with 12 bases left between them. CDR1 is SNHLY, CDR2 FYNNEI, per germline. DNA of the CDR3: TGTGCCAGCAGCAACAGGGCCTTTAACTATGGCTACACCTTC. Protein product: CASSNRAFNYGYTF.

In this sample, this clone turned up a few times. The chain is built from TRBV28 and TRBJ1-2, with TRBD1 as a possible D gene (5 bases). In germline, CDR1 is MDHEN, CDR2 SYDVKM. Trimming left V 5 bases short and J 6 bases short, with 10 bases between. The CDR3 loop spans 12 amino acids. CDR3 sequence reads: CASSIAGHGYTF. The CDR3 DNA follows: TGTGCCAGCAGTATAGCGGGACATGGCTACACCTTC.

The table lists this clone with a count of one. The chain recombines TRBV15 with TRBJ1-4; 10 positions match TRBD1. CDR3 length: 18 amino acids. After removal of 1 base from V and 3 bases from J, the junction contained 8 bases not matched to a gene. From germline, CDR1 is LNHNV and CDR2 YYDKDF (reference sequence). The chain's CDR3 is CATSRVGQGRSSNEKLFF. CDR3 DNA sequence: TGTGCCACCAGCAGAGTGGGACAGGGGCGGTCCTCTAATGAAAAACTGTTTTTT.

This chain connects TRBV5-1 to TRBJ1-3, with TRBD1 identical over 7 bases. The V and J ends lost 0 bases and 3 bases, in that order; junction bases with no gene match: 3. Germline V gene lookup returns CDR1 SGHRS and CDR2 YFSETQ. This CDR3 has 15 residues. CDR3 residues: CASSLAQGSGNTIYF. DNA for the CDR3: TGCGCCAGCAGCTTGGCACAGGGGAGTGGAAACACCATATATTTT.

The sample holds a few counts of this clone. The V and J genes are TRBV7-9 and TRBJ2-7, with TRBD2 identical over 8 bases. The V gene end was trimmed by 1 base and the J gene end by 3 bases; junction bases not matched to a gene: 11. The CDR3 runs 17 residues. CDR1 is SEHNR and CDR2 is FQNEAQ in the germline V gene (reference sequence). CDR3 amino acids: CASSLVSGTPKFYEQYF. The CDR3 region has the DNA TGTGCCAGCAGCTTAGTTAGCGGGACCCCCAAATTCTACGAGCAGTACTTC.

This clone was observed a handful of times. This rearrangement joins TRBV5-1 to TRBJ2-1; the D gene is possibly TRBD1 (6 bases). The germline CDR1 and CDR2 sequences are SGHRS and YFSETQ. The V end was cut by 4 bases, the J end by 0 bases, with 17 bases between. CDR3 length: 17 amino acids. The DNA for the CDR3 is TGCGCCAGCAGCCCGGGATGGGGGCCGAGCTCCTACAATGAGCAGTTCTTC. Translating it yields CASSPGWGPSSYNEQFF. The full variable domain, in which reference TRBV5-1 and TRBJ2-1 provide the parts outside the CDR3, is KAGVTQTPRYLIKTRGQQVTLSCSPISGHRSVSWYQQTPGQGLQFLFEYFSETQRNKGNFPGRFSGRQFSNSRSEMNVSTLELGDSALYLCASSPGWGPSSYNEQFFGPGTRLTVL.

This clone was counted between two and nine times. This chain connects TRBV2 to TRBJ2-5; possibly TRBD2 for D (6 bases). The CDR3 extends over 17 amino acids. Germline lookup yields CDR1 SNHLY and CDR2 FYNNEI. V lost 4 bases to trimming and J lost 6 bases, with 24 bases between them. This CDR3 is CASSALLAKAAGQTQYF. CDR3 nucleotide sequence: TGTGCCAGCAGTGCCCTTCTAGCGAAAGCAGCTGGACAGACCCAGTACTTC.

CDR3 DNA sequence: TGTGCCTGGAATGTAGGCGCTCCACCCCTCCACTTT. Translated, it gives CAWNVGAPPLHF. This sequence joins TRBV30 and TRBJ1-6; no definite D call. The V end lost 4 bases, the J end lost 11 bases, and 12 bases lay between the germline ends. The CDR3 extends over 12 amino acids. The germline CDR1 and CDR2 sequences are GTSNPN and SVGIG (reference sequence).

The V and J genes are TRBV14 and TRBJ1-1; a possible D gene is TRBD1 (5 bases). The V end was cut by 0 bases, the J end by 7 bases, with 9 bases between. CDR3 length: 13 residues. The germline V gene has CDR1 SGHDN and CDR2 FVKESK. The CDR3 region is CASSQERQIEAFF. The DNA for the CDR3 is TGTGCCAGCAGCCAAGAAAGACAGATTGAAGCTTTCTTT. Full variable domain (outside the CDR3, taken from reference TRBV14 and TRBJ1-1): EAGVTQFPSHSVIEKGQTVTLRCDPISGHDNLYWYRRVMGKEIKFLLHFVKESKQDESGMPNNRFLAERTGGTYSTLKVQPAELEDSGVYFCASSQERQIEAFFGQGTRLTVV.

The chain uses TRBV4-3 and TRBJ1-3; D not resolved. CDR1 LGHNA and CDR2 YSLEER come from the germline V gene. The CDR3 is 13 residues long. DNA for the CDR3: TGCGGAGGAGCCCCGCGGCTTGGAAACACCATATATTTT. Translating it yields CGGAPRLGNTIYF.

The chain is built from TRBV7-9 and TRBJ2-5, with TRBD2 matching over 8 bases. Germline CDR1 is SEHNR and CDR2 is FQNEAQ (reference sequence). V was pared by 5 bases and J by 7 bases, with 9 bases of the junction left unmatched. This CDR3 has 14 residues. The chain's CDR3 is CASSPLRAGGTQYF. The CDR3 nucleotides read TGTGCCAGCAGCCCGCTCAGGGCGGGGGGGACCCAGTACTTC.

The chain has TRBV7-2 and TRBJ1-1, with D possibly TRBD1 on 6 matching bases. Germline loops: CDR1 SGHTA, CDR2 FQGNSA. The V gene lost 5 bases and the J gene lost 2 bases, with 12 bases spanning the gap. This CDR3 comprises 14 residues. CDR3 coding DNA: TGTGCCAGCAGCCGGGGACAAATTAACACTGAAGCTTTCTTT. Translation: CASSRGQINTEAFF.